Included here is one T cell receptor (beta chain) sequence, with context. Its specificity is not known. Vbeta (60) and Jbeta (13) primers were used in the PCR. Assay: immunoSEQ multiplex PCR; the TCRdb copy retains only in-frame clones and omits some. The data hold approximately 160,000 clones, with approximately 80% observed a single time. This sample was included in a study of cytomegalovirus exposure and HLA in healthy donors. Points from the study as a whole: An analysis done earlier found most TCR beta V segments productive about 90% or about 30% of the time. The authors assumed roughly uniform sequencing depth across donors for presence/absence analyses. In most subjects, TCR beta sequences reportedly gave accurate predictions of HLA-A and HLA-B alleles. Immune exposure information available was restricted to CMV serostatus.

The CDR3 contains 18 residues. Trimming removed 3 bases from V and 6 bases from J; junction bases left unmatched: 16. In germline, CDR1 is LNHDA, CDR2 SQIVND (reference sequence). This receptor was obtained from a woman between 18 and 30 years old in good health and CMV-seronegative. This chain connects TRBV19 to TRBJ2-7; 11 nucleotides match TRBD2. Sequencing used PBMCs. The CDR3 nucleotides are TGTGCCAGTAGTATTGGGGGTGGGCTAGCGGGAGGAGCAATCGAGCAGTACTTC. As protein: CASSIGGGLAGGAIEQYF.